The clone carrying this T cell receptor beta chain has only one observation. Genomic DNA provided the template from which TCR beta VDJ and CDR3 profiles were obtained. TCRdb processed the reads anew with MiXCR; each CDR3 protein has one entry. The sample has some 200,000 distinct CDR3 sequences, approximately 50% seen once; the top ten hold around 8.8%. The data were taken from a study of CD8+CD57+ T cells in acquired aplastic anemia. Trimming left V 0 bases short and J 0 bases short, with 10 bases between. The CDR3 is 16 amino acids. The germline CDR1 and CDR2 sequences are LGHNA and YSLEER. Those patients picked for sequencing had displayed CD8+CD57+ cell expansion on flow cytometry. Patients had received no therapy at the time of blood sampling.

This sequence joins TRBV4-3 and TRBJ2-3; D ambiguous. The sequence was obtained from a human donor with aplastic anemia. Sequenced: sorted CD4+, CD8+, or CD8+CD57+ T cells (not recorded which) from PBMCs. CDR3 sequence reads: CASSQDGPGSTDTQYF. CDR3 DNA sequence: TGCGCCAGCAGCCAAGATGGGCCGGGTAGCACAGATACGCAGTATTTT.